This T cell receptor beta chain was obtained from a study of cytomegalovirus exposure and HLA in healthy donors. Study conclusions and caveats: Sequencing likely produced, as an artifact, a cluster of highly shared sequence variants. Presence/absence analyses assumed roughly uniform sequencing depth across donors, which may not hold. Segments of the TCR beta V type were, in most cases, productive about 90% or about 30% of the time in an earlier analysis.

When sampled, the donors appeared nominally healthy, though they likely had unrecorded immune exposures. This CDR3 region has 13 residues. Germline CDR1 reads SEHNR; CDR2 reads FQNEAQ (reference sequence). Trimming took 7 bases from V and 2 from J; bases not matched to a gene: 5. PCR used 60 Vbeta primers and 13 Jbeta primers. TCRdb's copy holds only in-frame clones and misses some; the assay was immunoSEQ multiplex PCR. The table records about 130,000 clones, about 80% of them present only once. With respect to this clone: Its antigen is undetermined.

The chain combines TRBV7-9 with TRBJ2-7; 7 nucleotides match TRBD1. The sample consisted of PBMCs. The clonotype originates from a woman aged 45-60 years in good health and CMV-seronegative. CDR3 amino acids: CASTPDRTYEQYF. The CDR3 nucleotides read TGTGCCAGCACCCCGGACAGGACCTACGAGCAGTACTTC.